This T cell receptor (beta chain) was captured by sequencing in a study of T cells in localized non-small cell lung cancer. Study findings and constraints: Uninvolved adjacent lung showed the highest T cell clonality, exceeding tumor. In adjacent lung appeared a median around 62 of the top 100 tumor clones. Sequencing covered just one tumor region, so heterogeneity cannot be ruled out. Blood T cell density predicted longer survival; adjacent-lung clonality, shorter.

Sequencing was performed with immunoSEQ multiplex PCR; in TCRdb, only in-frame clones are kept and a portion is missing. This table holds about 24,000 clones, approximately 83% found once. CDR3 length: 16 residues. Germline CDR1 is MNHNS and CDR2 is SASEGT. V shed 4 bases and J 2 bases; nucleotides not matched to a gene: 5. As for this clone: Antigen: not known.

The chain combines TRBV6-1 with TRBJ2-1; 10 bases align to TRBD2. This specimen consisted of PBMCs, obtained before any cancer treatment. The sequence came from a man aged 40 to 69 with stage II lung adenocarcinoma. DNA of the CDR3: TGTGCCAGCAGTGTCTCACTAGCGGGGACCTACAATGAGCAGTTCTTC. Residues: CASSVSLAGTYNEQFF.